This TCR beta chain was sequenced in a study of cytomegalovirus exposure and HLA in healthy donors. Primers included in the PCR were 60 Vbeta and 13 Jbeta primers. Assay used: immunoSEQ multiplex PCR; TCRdb lists only in-frame clones, some missing. The repertoire includes about 120,000 clones, over 15% of them detected once, and roughly 3% sits in the top ten. Comment on this clone: Its antigen is unknown.

Overall study findings and caveats: A later analysis appeared to link common viral pathogens to several of the most significant clusters. Later examination showed HLA-associated TCR beta chains had greater clonal expansion than equally common others. Rare sequences made up most TCRs, while some public TCRs were found in many donors.

Among the donors, all were healthy bone marrow donors. J lost 5 bases, V lost 6 bases, and 9 bases had no gene match. The CDR3 consists of 16 residues. Per the germline V gene, CDR1 is SNHLY and CDR2 is FYNNEI. Sequencing used PBMCs. The sequence derives from a female donor in good health and CMV-seropositive. V usage is TRBV2 and J usage is TRBJ1-4; TRBD1 aligns across 10 bases. The CDR3 spells CASRLGQGDPNEKLFF. DNA of the CDR3: TGTGCCAGCAGGTTAGGACAGGGGGACCCAAATGAAAAACTGTTTTTT. Combining the CDR3 with reference TRBV2 and TRBJ1-4 gives the whole variable domain EPEVTQTPSHQVTQMGQEVILRCVPISNHLYFYWYRQILGQKVEFLVSFYNNEISEKSEIFDDQFSVERPDGSNFTLKIRSTKLEDSAMYFCASRLGQGDPNEKLFFGSGTQLSVL.